This T cell receptor beta chain was profiled in a study of technical replicates of blood from several donors. J lost 9 bases, V lost 5 bases, and 7 bases had no gene match. Germline V gene lookup returns CDR1 MDHEN and CDR2 SYDVKM. The CDR3 is 13 residues long. Clones were read by immunoSEQ multiplex PCR, and TCRdb kept only the in-frame ones, dropping some. The sample includes around 68,000 clones, nearly 98% seen only once; the top ten take around 0.3%. J is TRBJ1-5 and V is TRBV28, with 7 bases lining up with TRBD1. The sequenced sample was T cells isolated from PBMCs. The receptor was isolated from a human donor in good health. The CDR3 reads CASSTTGVRPQHF. CDR3 in DNA: TGTGCCAGCAGTACCACAGGGGTTCGGCCCCAGCATTTT.